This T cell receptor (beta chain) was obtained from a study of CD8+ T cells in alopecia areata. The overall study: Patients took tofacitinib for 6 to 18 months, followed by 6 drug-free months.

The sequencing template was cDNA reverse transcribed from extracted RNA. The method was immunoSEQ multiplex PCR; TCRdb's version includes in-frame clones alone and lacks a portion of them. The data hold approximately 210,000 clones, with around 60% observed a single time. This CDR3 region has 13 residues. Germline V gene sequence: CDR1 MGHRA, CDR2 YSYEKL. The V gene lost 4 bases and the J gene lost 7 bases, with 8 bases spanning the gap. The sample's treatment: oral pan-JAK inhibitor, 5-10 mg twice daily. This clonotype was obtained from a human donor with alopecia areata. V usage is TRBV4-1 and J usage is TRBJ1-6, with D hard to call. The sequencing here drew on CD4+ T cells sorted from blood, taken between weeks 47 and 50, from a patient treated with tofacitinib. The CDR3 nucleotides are TGCGCCAGCAGCCTTGGACCCAATTCACCCCTCCACTTT. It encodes CASSLGPNSPLHF.